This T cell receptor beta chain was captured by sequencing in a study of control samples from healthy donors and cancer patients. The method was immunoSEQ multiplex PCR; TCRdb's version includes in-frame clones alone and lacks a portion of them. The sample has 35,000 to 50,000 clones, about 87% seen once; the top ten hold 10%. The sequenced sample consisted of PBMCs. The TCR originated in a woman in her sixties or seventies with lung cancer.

For the CDR3, the DNA is TGTGCCAGCTCACCGGCGACAGGTTTCGGGAATACGCAGTATTTT. This gives the protein CASSPATGFGNTQYF. J is TRBJ2-3 and V is TRBV18; a possible D gene is TRBD1 (6 bases). The CDR3 spans 15 residues. Trimming pared 3 bases from V and 7 bases from J, leaving 17 bases between. Germline V gives CDR1 KGHSH, CDR2 LQKENI.